The clone carrying this T cell receptor beta chain was observed many times. Per germline, CDR1 SGHAT and CDR2 FQNNGV. This CDR3 comprises 14 residues. V was cut by 4 bases and J by 1 base, with 10 bases left in between. A sample-barcoded 5' primer and a J-beta primer mix were used in a second PCR of roughly 7 to 11 cycles. TCRdb analysed the 5' RACE reads with MiXCR anew, one entry per CDR3 protein. Of hundreds of thousands of distinct CDR3 sequences listed, 45% to 60% were seen once; the top ten hold 13%. This sample was included in a study of blood T cells in healthy people across ages. The chain carries TRBV11-2 and TRBJ2-5; D might be TRBD2 (5 bases). Sequenced sample: blood. This clonotype originated in an elderly woman in good health. CDR3 in amino acids: CASSSMDFQETQYF. CDR3 DNA sequence: TGTGCCAGCAGCTCCATGGACTTCCAAGAGACCCAGTACTTC.